Detailed here is one T cell receptor beta chain. The antigen remains unidentified. This entry comes from a study of cytomegalovirus exposure and HLA in healthy donors. Libraries were prepared by immunoSEQ multiplex PCR; TCRdb keeps only in-frame clonotypes and omits some of them. The data show about 130,000 clones, with around 92% seen just once and around 3.5% held by the top ten. Notes on the study in general: Approximately 160 TCR beta chains were listed as cytomegalovirus-associated. Many donors carried some public TCRs, although rarity characterized most TCR sequences.

The CDR3 totals 13 residues. Germline V gives CDR1 SGHAT, CDR2 FQNNGV. The V gene end was trimmed by 8 bases and the J gene end by 4 bases; junction bases not matched to a gene: 5. The V call is TRBV11-2, the J call TRBJ1-3, with TRBD1 identical over 7 bases. Source material: PBMCs. This receptor was obtained from a man between 25 and 39 years old in good health and CMV-seronegative. CDR3 residues: CASRTGEGNTIYF. The CDR3 nucleotides are TGTGCCAGCCGTACAGGGGAGGGAAACACCATATATTTT.